This TCR beta chain was documented in a study of blood T cell repertoires in COVID-19. Across the whole study: Samples came from the United States, Italy and Spain, spanning acute and convalescent COVID-19. Sources were T cells, B-cell-depleted T cells, or PBMCs; the material itself was cDNA or gDNA.

The CDR3 has 15 amino acids. CDR1 and CDR2 from the germline V gene are SGHNT and YENEEA. Trimming took off 3 bases at V and 4 bases at J, with 13 bases between the two ends. Under the authors' procedure: Nucleated cell number was recorded as an estimate derived from reference gene primer amplification. Profiling relied on immunoSEQ multiplex PCR, and the TCRdb table lists in-frame clones only, not all of them. From that table come the V and J calls and clone size; the DNA was used to work out D and trimming. The table includes fewer than 150,000 clones, more than 80% detected once. The sequenced sample consisted of peripheral blood. The receptor comes from a human donor in a cohort sampled during active COVID-19. The chain combines TRBV11-3 with TRBJ1-3; D is uncertain. CDR3 sequence: CASSLTPQTGNTIYF. CDR3 DNA sequence: TGTGCCAGCAGCTTGACCCCGCAGACAGGAAACACCATATATTTT.